This T cell receptor (beta chain) was profiled in a study of Tregs in tolerant kidney transplant recipients. Assay: immunoSEQ multiplex PCR; the TCRdb copy retains only in-frame clones and omits some. The data hold 100,000 to 130,000 clones, with 90% observed a single time. Unstimulated regulatory T cells (CD4+CD25+CD127-), CD4+CD25- non-regulatory cells, CD4 and CD8 cells were FACS-sorted from thawed PBMCs. Comments on this clone: Its cognate antigen is unknown.

Study findings and constraints: For some patients, primers changed over time, blocking nucleotide-level comparison. The most relevant donor-specific Treg TCRbeta repertoire apparently came from expansion with activated donor B cells. Few patients were studied, so findings need validation in larger groups.

The origin of this receptor is a human donor who received a combined kidney and bone marrow transplant. The source was CD4+ T cells from blood, collected before the transplant.

CDR3 DNA: TGCGCCAGCAGTATGACAGTAAACTATGGCTACACCTTC. Protein sequence: CASSMTVNYGYTF. The chain combines TRBV5-1 with TRBJ1-2, with D perhaps matching TRBD1 (5 bases). V lost 5 bases to trimming and J lost 2 bases, with 10 bases between them. CDR3 length: 13 residues. Germline V lookup: CDR1 SGHRS, CDR2 YFSETQ.